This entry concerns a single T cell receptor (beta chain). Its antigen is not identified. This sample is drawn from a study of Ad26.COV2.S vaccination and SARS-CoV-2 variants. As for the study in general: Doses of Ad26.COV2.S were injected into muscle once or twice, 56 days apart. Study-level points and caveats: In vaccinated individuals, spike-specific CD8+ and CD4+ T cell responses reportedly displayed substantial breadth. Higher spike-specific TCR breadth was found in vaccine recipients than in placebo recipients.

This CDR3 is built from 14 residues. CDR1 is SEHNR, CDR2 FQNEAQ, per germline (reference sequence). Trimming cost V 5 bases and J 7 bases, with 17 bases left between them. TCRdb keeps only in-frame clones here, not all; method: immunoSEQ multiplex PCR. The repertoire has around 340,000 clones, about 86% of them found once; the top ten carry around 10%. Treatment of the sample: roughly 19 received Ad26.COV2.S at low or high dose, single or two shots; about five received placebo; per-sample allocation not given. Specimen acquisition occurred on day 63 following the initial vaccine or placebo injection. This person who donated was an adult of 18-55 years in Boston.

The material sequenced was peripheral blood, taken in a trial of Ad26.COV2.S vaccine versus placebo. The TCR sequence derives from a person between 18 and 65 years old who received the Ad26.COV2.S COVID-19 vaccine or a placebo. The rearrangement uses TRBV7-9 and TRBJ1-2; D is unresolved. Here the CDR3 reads CASSTSSHGGGYTF. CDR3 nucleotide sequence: TGTGCCAGCAGCACGTCCTCTCACGGAGGTGGCTACACCTTC. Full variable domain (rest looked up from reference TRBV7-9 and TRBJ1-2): DTGVSQNPRHKITKRGQNVTFRCDPISEHNRLYWYRQTLGQGPEFLTYFQNEAQLEKSRLLSDRFSAERPKGSFSTLEIQRTEQGDSAMYLCASSTSSHGGGYTFGSGTRLTVV.